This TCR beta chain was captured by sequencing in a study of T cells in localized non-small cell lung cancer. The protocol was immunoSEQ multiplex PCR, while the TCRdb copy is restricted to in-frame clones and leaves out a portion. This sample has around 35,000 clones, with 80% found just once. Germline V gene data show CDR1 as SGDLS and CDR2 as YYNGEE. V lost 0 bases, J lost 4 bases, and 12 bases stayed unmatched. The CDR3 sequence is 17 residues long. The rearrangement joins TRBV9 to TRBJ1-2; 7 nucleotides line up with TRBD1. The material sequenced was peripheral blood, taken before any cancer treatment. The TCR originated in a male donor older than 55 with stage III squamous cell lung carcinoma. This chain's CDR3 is CASSVVGGDPFSYGYTF. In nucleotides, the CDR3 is TGTGCCAGCAGCGTAGTAGGGGGCGACCCCTTTAGCTATGGCTACACCTTC.